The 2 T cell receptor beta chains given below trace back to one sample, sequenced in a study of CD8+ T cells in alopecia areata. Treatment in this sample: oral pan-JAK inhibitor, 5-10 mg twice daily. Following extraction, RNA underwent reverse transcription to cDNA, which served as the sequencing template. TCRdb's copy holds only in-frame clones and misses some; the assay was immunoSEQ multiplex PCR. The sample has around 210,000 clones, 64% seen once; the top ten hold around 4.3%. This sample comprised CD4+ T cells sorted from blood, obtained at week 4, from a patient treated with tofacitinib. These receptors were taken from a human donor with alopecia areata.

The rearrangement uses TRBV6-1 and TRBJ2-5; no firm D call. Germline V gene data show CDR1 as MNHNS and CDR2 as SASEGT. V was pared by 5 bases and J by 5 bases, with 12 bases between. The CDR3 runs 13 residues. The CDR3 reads CASSPEFAETQYF. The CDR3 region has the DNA TGTGCCAGCAGTCCCGAGTTTGCCGAGACCCAGTACTTC.

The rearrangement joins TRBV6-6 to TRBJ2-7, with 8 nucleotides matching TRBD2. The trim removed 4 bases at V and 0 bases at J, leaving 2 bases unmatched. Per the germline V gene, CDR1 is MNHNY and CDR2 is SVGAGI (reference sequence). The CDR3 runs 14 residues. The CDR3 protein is CASSSRGDSYEQYF. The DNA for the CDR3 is TGTGCCAGCAGTTCGCGGGGGGACTCCTACGAGCAGTACTTC.